This T cell receptor (beta chain) was captured by sequencing in a study of persistence of HIV-infected CD4 T cells (dated by TCRdb to about 2020). Study-level background: The study isolated CMV- and HIV-1 Gag-responding CD4+ T cells from ART-treated individuals to examine antigen-driven clonal expansion of HIV-1-infected cells. Participants had been on suppressive ART for a median of roughly 8 years. Apart from a couple of participants who underwent leukapheresis at a single time point, peripheral blood samples of up to 180 mL were collected from participants at multiple time points. The clonality of all cells in each sorted population was assessed by TCRbeta sequencing, whereas the clonality of infected cells was assessed by proviral sequencing. For the TCR cluster analysis across participants, fewer than 10 participants were included for CMV and 6 or 7 participants for Gag.

The treatment or condition label for this specimen denotes: suppressive antiretroviral therapy. A pool of overlapping 15-mer peptides from HIV-1 Gag, at around 1 ug per peptide per mL, was used to stimulate the cells. Memory populations depleted of antigen-responding cells were obtained by sorting nonresponding CD40L-negative CD69-negative CD45RO-high memory CD4+ T cells. HIV-1-infected adults in whom suppressive ART had been started during chronic infection were enrolled as participants. For at least 4 years, the participants' plasma HIV-1 RNA had been undetectable, below 50 copies/mL. To be included, a participant needed positive CMV serology and a CD4+ T cell count above 400 cells/uL. Before stimulation, PBMCs were isolated using density centrifugation and depleted of CD8+ T cells. Stimulation of CD8-depleted PBMCs was carried out for approximately 17 hours with anti-CD28/CD49d costimulation, CD40-blocking antibody and enfuvirtide, to prevent new infections. Sorting was done on either a Beckman Coulter MoFlo Legacy or an XDP sorter, and propidium iodide was used to exclude dead cells. Genomic DNA was extracted with the QIAamp DNA Mini Kit for samples above one million cells, otherwise with the Quick-DNA Microprep Kit.

As to this clone: The antigen this receptor binds is unknown. Base quality data are lacking; no much larger clone is found one base away.

Study-wide findings and limitations: Within the same sorted populations, how oligoclonal the TCRs were correlated with how oligoclonal the proviruses were. Degenerate expanded CDR3beta sequences were enriched in antigen-responding cells, suggesting convergent selection of CD4+ responses to CMV and Gag. Only a small number of individuals took part in the study, and the range of antigens tested was limited. Significantly lower TCRbeta richness was observed in CMV- and Gag-responding cells than in anti-CD3/anti-CD28-responding cells, and higher oligoclonality was observed in CMV-responding cells than in CD3/CD28-stimulated and Gag-responding cells. Bulk TCR analyses could not be limited to the rare CMV-responding cells that actually contained HIV-1 proviruses.

For CDR1 and CDR2, the germline V gene (reference sequence) lists DFQATT and SNEGSKA. V and J are truncated by 0 bases and 3 bases respectively, leaving an intervening sequence of 3 bases. The CDR3 contains 11 residues, cysteine and phenylalanine counted. Left in the record is the CDR3 DNA by itself, 33 bases read in frame from the first base. TCRbeta repertoires were sequenced from genomic DNA with the immunoSEQ hsTCRB assay version 4 in survey mode. For TCRbeta sequencing, genomic DNA was diluted to roughly 9.2 ng/uL, with up to 1 ug used per sample. Per the authors' processing: TCRbeta data analysis was done in ImmunoSeq Analyzer 3.0, and diversity was calculated on productive nucleotide rearrangements. Lower-bound TCR diversity was estimated with the improved Chao index, and clonality with the Gini coefficient using the Immunarch R package. Different nucleotide rearrangements encoding the same CDR3beta amino acid sequence were counted as distinct clonotypes. Differential abundance analysis found TCRbeta sequences that were significantly enriched in antigen-responding cells compared with anti-CD3/anti-CD28-activated cells. GLIPH2 grouped TCRs by predicted peptide-MHC specificity, both within each participant and across combined participant data sets. In its TCRdb copy, this immuneACCESS table keeps in-frame sequences only and misses some clones. Where compared with another copy, unresolved V genes explain less than half of these, and the others have no known cause. The D gene and trimming were derived from the DNA, and the V and J assignments and clone size from that table. The sample includes about 40,000 clones, with about four fifths observed a single time. The ten largest clones take up around 14% of the sample.

The material was CD4+ T cells sorted from PBMCs after roughly 19-hour stimulation, obtained from a patient who received antiretroviral therapy. The cell subset or site label corresponds to: CD40L-CD69- CD45RO-high memory CD4 T cells not responding to Gag peptides. The V and J genes are TRBV20-1 and TRBJ2-7, with the D gene not clear enough to name. The receptor's source is an adult man with HIV who was CMV-seropositive. The nucleotide sequence is given as TGCAGTGCTAGAGATAACTACGAGCAGTACTTC. This translates into CSARDNYEQYF.